Listed below are T cell receptor beta chains from one sample, sequenced in a study of shared clonotypes between healthy human individuals. Data came from immunoSEQ multiplex PCR; TCRdb stores just in-frame clones and leaves some out. The data show roughly 2,000,000 clones, with about 95% seen just once and roughly 1.2% held by the top ten. The material sequenced was naive CD8+ T cells sorted from blood. The receptors come from a man aged 18 to 30 in good health. Each CDR3 is given with its conserved first and last residue. The order of the fields is J gene, D gene, clone size, V gene, CDR3 DNA, CDR3 protein. The D gene is left open where the match is weak. The size field is filled for only some rows; it gives once, few, many or a size class.

j_gene: TRBJ1-5; d_gene: TRBD1; abundance: NA; v_gene: TRBV6-1; CDR3nt: TGTGCCAGCAGTGAGTTCAGAGGGGGCTATCAGCCCCAGCATTTT; CDR3aa: CASSEFRGGYQPQHF
j_gene: TRBJ1-2; d_gene: NA; abundance: once; v_gene: TRBV5-4; CDR3nt: TGTGCCAGCAGCTTGTCCGGGTCCGGCTATGGCTACACCTTC; CDR3aa: CASSLSGSGYGYTF
j_gene: TRBJ2-7; d_gene: NA; abundance: NA; v_gene: TRBV19; CDR3nt: TGTGCCAGTAGTATTGTCGGTAGCTCCTACGAGCAGTACTTC; CDR3aa: CASSIVGSSYEQYF
j_gene: TRBJ1-1; d_gene: TRBD1; abundance: NA; v_gene: TRBV5-6; CDR3nt: TGTGCCAGCAGCTCGGGACAGGGGAACACTGAAGCTTTCTTT; CDR3aa: CASSSGQGNTEAFF
j_gene: TRBJ1-3; d_gene: NA; abundance: NA; v_gene: TRBV15; CDR3nt: TGTGCCACCTCCCGGGCCCTCGAGGGTACTGGAAACACCATATATTTT; CDR3aa: CATSRALEGTGNTIYF
j_gene: TRBJ2-7; d_gene: NA; abundance: NA; v_gene: TRBV9; CDR3nt: TGTGCCAGCAGCGTCAGACCGGGGGTATACGAGCAGTACTTC; CDR3aa: CASSVRPGVYEQYF
j_gene: TRBJ2-7; d_gene: TRBD2; abundance: NA; v_gene: TRBV7-9; CDR3nt: TGTGCCAGCAGCTTAGGGTCGGCTAGCGGGGCCTACGAGCAGTACTTC; CDR3aa: CASSLGSASGAYEQYF
j_gene: TRBJ1-1; d_gene: TRBD1; abundance: NA; v_gene: TRBV19; CDR3nt: TGTGCCAGTCGAGGACAGGGGATTCTTGAAGCTTTCTTT; CDR3aa: CASRGQGILEAFF
j_gene: TRBJ2-5; d_gene: NA; abundance: NA; v_gene: TRBV9; CDR3nt: TGTGCCAGCAGCGTAGCTGGCGGAGGCGAGACCCAGTACTTC; CDR3aa: CASSVAGGGETQYF
j_gene: TRBJ2-7; d_gene: NA; abundance: NA; v_gene: TRBV5-1; CDR3nt: TGCGCCAGCAGCTTTTCTGCGTTCCGGGAGTACTACGAGCAGTACTTC; CDR3aa: CASSFSAFREYYEQYF